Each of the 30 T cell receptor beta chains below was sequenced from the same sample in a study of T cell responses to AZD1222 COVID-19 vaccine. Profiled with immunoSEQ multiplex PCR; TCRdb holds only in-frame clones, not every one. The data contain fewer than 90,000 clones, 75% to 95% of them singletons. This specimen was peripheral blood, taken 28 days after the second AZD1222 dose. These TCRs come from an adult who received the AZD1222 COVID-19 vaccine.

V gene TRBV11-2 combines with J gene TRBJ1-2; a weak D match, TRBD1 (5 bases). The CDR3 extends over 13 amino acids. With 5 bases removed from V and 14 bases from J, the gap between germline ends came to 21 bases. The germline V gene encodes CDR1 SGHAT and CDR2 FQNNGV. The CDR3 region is CASSTTVWGLYTF. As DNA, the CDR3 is TGTGCCAGCAGCACTACCGTATGGGGACTCTATACCTTC.

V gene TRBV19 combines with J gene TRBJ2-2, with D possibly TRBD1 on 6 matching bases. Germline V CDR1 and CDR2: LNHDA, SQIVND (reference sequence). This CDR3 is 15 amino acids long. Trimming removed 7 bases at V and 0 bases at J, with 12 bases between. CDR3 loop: CASTSTGPNTGELFF. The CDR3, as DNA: TGTGCCAGTACGTCGACAGGACCGAACACCGGGGAGCTGTTTTTT.

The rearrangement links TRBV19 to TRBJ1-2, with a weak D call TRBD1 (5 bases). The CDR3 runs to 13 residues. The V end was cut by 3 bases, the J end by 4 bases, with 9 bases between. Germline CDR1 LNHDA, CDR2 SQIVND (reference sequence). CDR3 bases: TGTGCCAGTAGTATTCAGGGACGCTATGGCTACACCTTC. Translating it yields CASSIQGRYGYTF.

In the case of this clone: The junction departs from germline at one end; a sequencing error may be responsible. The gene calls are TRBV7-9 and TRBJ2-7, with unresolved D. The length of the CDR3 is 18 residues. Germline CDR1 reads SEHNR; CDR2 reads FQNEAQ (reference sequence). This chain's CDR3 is CANSHIPFLGGKVYEQYF. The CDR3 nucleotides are TGTGCCAACAGCCACATCCCCTTCTTAGGTGGGAAGGTCTACGAGCAGTACTTC.

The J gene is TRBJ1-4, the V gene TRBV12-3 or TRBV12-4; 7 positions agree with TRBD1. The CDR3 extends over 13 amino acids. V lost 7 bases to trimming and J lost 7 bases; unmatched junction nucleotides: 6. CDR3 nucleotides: TGTGCCAGCATGCTTAGGGGGCGTGAAAAACTGTTTTTT. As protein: CASMLRGREKLFF.

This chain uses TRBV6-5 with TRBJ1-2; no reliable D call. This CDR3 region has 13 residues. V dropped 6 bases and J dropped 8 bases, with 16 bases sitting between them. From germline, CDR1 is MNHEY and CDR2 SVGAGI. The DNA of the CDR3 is TGTGCCAGCAGCCCCCGGTTGGGAGGCGGCTACACCTTC. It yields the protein CASSPRLGGGYTF.

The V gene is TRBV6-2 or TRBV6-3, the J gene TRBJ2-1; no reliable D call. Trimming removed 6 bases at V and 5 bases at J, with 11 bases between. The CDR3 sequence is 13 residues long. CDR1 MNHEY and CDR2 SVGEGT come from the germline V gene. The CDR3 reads CASSVGRDNEQFF. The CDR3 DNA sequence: TGTGCCAGCAGCGTCGGACGGGACAATGAGCAGTTCTTC.

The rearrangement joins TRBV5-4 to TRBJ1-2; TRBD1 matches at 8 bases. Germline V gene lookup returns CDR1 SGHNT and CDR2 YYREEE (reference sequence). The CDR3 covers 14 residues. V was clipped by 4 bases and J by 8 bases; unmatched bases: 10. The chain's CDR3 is CASSLDRETWGYTF. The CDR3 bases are TGTGCCAGCAGCCTGGACAGGGAAACTTGGGGCTACACCTTC. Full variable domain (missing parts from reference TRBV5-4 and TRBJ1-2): ETGVTQSPTHLIKTRGQQVTLRCSSQSGHNTVSWYQQALGQGPQFIFQYYREEENGRGNFPPRFSGLQFPNYSSELNVNALELDDSALYLCASSLDRETWGYTFGSGTRLTVV.

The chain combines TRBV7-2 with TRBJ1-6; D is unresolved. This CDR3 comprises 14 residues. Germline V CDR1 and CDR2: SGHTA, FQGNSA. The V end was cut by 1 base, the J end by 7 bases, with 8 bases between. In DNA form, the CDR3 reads TGTGCCAGCAGCTTAGTCCAGACCAATTCACCCCTCCACTTT. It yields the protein CASSLVQTNSPLHF.

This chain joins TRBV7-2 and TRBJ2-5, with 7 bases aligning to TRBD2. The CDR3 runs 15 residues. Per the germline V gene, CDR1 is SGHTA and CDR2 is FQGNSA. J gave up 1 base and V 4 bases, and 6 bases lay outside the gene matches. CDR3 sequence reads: CASSYIGEGQETQYF. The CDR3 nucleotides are TGTGCCAGCAGCTATATTGGGGAGGGCCAAGAGACCCAGTACTTC. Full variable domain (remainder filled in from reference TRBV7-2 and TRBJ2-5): GAGVSQSPSNKVTEKGKDVELRCDPISGHTALYWYRQSLGQGLEFLIYFQGNSAPDKSGLPSDRFSAERTGGSVSTLTIQRTQQEDSAVYLCASSYIGEGQETQYFGPGTRLLVL.

In DNA, the CDR3 is TGCAGTGCTAGTGGGGGGCTACTCCTTGAAGCTTTCTTT. Amino acids: CSASGGLLLEAFF. The V call is TRBV20-1, the J call TRBJ1-1; D possibly corresponds to TRBD1 (6 bases). The V gene's germline CDR1 is DFQATT and CDR2 SNEGSKA (reference sequence). The CDR3 has 13 residues. With 3 bases removed from V and 7 bases from J, the gap between germline ends came to 15 bases.

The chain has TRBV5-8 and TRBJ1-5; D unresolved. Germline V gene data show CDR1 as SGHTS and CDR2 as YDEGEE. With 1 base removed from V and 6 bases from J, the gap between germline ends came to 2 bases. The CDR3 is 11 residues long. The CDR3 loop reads CASSLLQPQHF. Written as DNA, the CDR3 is TGTGCCAGCAGCTTGCTTCAGCCCCAGCATTTT.

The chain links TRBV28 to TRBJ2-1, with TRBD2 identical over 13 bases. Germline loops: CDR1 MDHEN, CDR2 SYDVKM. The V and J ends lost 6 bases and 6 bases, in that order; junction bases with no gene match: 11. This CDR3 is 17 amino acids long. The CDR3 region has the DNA TGTGCCAGCAGCCGACCACCGGGACTAGCGGGGCGCAATGAGCAGTTCTTC. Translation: CASSRPPGLAGRNEQFF. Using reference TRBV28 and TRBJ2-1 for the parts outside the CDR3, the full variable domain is DVKVTQSSRYLVKRTGEKVFLECVQDMDHENMFWYRQDPGLGLRLIYFSYDVKMKEKGDIPEGYSVSREKKERFSLILESASTNQTSMYLCASSRPPGLAGRNEQFFGPGTRLTVL.

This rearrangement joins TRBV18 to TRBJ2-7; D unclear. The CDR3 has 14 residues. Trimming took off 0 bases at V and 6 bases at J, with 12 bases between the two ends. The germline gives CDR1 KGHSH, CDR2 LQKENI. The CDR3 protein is CASSPPGRSGEQYF. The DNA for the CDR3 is TGTGCCAGCTCACCACCCGGCAGGTCCGGCGAGCAGTACTTC.

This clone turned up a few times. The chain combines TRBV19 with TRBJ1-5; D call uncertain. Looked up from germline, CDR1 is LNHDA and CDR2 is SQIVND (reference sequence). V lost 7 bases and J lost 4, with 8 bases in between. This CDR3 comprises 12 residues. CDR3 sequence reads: CASTGPNQPQHF. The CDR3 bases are TGTGCCAGTACCGGGCCAAATCAGCCCCAGCATTTT. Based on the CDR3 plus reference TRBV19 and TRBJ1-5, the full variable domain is DGGITQSPKYLFRKEGQNVTLSCEQNLNHDAMYWYRQDPGQGLRLIYYSQIVNDFQKGDIAEGYSVSREKKESFPLTVTSAQKNPTAFYLCASTGPNQPQHFGDGTRLSIL.

The CDR3: CASSQAGFGTDTQYF. The DNA for the CDR3 is TGTGCCAGCAGCCAAGCGGGGTTTGGCACAGATACGCAGTATTTT. The V gene is TRBV3-1 (or the pseudogene TRBV3-2), the J gene TRBJ2-3, with a weak D call TRBD2 (5 bases). V was trimmed by 1 base and J by 1 base, leaving 9 bases between them. The length of the CDR3 is 15 residues. CDR1 is LGHDT and CDR2 is YNNKEL in the germline V gene (reference sequence).

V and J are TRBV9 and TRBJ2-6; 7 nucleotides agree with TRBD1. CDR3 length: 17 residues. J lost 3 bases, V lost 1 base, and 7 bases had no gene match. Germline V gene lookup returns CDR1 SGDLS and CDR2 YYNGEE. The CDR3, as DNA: TGTGCCAGCAGCGTAAACAGGGGCCCCCTTGGGGCCAACGTCCTGACTTTC. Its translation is CASSVNRGPLGANVLTF.

The CDR3 bases are TGCGCCAGCAGCCCGGGCGGGGGTGAAAGGGGCTACACCTTC. The encoded protein is CASSPGGGERGYTF. V is TRBV5-1 and J is TRBJ1-2, with D tentatively TRBD1 (5 bases). V shed 4 bases and J shed 8 bases, with 18 bases lying between them. The length of the CDR3 is 14 residues. Germline values: CDR1 SGHRS, CDR2 YFSETQ.

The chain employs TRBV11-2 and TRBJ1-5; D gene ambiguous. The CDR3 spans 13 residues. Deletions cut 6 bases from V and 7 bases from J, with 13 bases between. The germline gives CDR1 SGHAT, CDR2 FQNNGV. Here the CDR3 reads CASSVGQTQPQHF. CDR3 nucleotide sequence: TGTGCCAGCAGTGTAGGGCAGACCCAGCCCCAGCATTTT.

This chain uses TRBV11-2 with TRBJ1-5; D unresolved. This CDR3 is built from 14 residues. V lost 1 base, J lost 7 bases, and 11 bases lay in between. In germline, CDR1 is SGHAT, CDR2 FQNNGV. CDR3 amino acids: CASSLGRVGQPQHF. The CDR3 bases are TGTGCCAGCAGCTTAGGCCGGGTGGGGCAGCCCCAGCATTTT.

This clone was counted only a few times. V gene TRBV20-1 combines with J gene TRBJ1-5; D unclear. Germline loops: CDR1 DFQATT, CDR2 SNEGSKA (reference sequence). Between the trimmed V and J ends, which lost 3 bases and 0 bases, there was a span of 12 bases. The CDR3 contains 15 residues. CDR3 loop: CSASSSRNSNQPQHF. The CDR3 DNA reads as TGCAGTGCTAGTAGTAGCCGAAATAGCAATCAGCCCCAGCATTTT.

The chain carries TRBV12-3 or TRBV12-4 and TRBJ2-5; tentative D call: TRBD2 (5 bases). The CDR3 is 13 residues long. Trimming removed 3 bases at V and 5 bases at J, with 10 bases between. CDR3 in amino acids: CASSLRVTETQYF. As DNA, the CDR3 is TGTGCCAGCAGTTTGAGGGTGACGGAGACCCAGTACTTC.

CDR3 DNA: TGTGCCAGTAGGAACCCCTACAGGGCTGGGGCCAACGTCCTGACTTTC. The encoded protein is CASRNPYRAGANVLTF. This chain links TRBV19 with TRBJ2-6; D is possibly TRBD1 (6 bases). The CDR3 is 16 residues long. Germline CDR1 is LNHDA and CDR2 is SQIVND (reference sequence). Trimming removed 6 bases from V and 2 bases from J, with 14 bases in between.

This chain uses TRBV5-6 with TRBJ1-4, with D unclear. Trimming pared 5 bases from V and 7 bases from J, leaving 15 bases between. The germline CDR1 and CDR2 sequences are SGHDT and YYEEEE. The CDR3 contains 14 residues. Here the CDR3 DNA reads TGTGCCAGCAGGGGATACTCGGGAGTTGAAAAACTGTTTTTT. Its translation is CASRGYSGVEKLFF.

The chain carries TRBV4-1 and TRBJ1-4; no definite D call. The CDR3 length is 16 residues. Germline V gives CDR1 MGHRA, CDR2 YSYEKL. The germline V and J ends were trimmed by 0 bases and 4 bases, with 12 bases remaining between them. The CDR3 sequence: CASSQDWMGFNEKLFF. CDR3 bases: TGCGCCAGCAGCCAAGACTGGATGGGGTTTAATGAAAAACTGTTTTTT.

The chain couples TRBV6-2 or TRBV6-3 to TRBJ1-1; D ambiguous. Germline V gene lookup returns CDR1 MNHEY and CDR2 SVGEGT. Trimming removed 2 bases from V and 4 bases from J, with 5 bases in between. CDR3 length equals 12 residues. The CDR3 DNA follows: TGTGCCAGCAGTTACCAGGCCACTGAAGCTTTCTTT. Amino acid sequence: CASSYQATEAFF.

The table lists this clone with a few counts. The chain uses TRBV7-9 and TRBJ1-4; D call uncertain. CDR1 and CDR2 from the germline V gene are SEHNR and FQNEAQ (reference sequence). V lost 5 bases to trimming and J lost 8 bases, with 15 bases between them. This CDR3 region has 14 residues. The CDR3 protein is CASSPAIWQEKLFF. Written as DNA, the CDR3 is TGTGCCAGCAGCCCGGCTATATGGCAGGAAAAACTGTTTTTT.

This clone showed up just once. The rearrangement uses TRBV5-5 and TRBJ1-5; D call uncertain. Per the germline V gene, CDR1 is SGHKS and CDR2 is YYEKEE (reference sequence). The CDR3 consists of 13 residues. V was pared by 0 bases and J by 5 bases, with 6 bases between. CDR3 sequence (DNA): TGTGCCAGCAGCTTGGGGCTTCATCAGCCCCAGCATTTT. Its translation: CASSLGLHQPQHF.

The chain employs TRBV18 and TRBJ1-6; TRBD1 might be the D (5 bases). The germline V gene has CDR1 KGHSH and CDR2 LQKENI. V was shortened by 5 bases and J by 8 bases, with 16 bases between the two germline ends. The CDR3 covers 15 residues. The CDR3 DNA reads TGTGCCAGCTCAACTTCCGGCAGGGCAGATTCACCCCTCCACTTT. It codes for CASSTSGRADSPLHF.

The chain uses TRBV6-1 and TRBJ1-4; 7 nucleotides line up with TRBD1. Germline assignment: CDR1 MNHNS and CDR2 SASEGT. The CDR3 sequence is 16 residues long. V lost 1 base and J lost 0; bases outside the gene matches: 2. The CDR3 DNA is TGTGCCAGCAGTGAAGGGACAGGTGCAACTAATGAAAAACTGTTTTTT. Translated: CASSEGTGATNEKLFF.